One sample yielded the 22 T cell receptor beta chains listed below, sequenced in a study of blood T cell repertoires in COVID-19. This table comes from immunoSEQ multiplex PCR, and its TCRdb copy is limited to in-frame clones, with some not included. The table has some 150,000 clones, more than 85% seen once. The sample comprised peripheral blood. The receptors derive from a woman over 75 in a cohort sampled during active or convalescent COVID-19.

The rearrangement links TRBV7-8 to TRBJ2-5; the D gene is possibly TRBD2 (7 bases). The CDR3 extends over 13 amino acids. Trimming took off 8 bases at V and 4 bases at J, with 14 bases between the two ends. Germline assignment: CDR1 SGHVS and CDR2 FQNEAQ. CDR3 in amino acids: CASRGATVETQYF. CDR3 nucleotides: TGTGCCAGCCGGGGGGCAACCGTAGAGACCCAGTACTTC.

This chain's CDR3 is CASSQQGTSNQPQHF. CDR3 DNA: TGTGCCAGCAGCCAACAGGGTACAAGCAATCAGCCCCAGCATTTT. The gene calls are TRBV5-8 and TRBJ1-5; possible D gene TRBD1, 6 bases. Germline CDR1 SGHTS, CDR2 YDEGEE. The ends were cut back, 4 bases at V and 1 base at J, with 12 bases in the middle. This CDR3 has 15 residues.

J is TRBJ2-7 and V is TRBV5-6; 10 bases fit TRBD1. The CDR3 contains 13 residues. V lost 5 bases, J lost 5 bases, and 4 bases stayed unmatched. The germline V gene encodes CDR1 SGHDT and CDR2 YYEEEE. The CDR3 bases are TGTGCCAGCAGTCGGACAGGGGGTCACGAGCAGTACTTC. It specifies CASSRTGGHEQYF. The full variable domain, rest sourced from reference TRBV5-6 and TRBJ2-7, is DAGVTQSPTHLIKTRGQQVTLRCSPKSGHDTVSWYQQALGQGPQFIFQYYEEEERQRGNFPDRFSGHQFPNYSSELNVNALLLGDSALYLCASSRTGGHEQYFGPGTRLTVT.

This chain connects TRBV3-1 (or the pseudogene TRBV3-2) to TRBJ1-5, with D perhaps TRBD1 (6 bases). CDR3 length equals 14 residues. From germline, CDR1 is LGHDT and CDR2 YNNKEL (reference sequence). V was trimmed by 3 bases and J by 5 bases, leaving 11 bases between them. This CDR3 is CASSHRGGDQPQHF. Here the CDR3 DNA reads TGTGCCAGCAGCCATAGGGGGGGAGATCAGCCCCAGCATTTT.

In this sample, this clone turned up once. The chain carries TRBV18 and TRBJ2-2; TRBD1 agrees at 9 bases. V lost 10 bases to trimming and J lost 3 bases; unmatched junction nucleotides: 6. The CDR3 is made up of 14 amino acids. CDR1 is KGHSH and CDR2 is LQKENI in the germline V gene. CDR3 region: CATVGDRDTGELFF. As DNA, the CDR3 is TGTGCCACCGTTGGGGACAGGGACACCGGGGAGCTGTTTTTT.

The chain uses TRBV27 and TRBJ2-3; 8 bases match TRBD2. Per germline, CDR1 MNHEY and CDR2 SMNVEV (reference sequence). Trimming cost V 5 bases and J 2 bases; bases outside gene matches: 3. This CDR3 has 14 residues. The CDR3 loop reads CASSPGRDTDTQYF. In DNA, the CDR3 is TGTGCCAGCAGTCCCGGGAGGGACACAGATACGCAGTATTTT.

V gene TRBV7-2 combines with J gene TRBJ2-3; no definite D call. The CDR3 is made up of 14 amino acids. Germline CDR1 and CDR2: SGHTA and FQGNSA. Trimming pared 1 base from V and 4 bases from J, leaving 9 bases between. DNA of the CDR3: TGTGCCAGCAGCTTAGACAGATCGCCAGATACGCAGTATTTT. This encodes CASSLDRSPDTQYF.

This clone was detected only a few times. This sequence joins TRBV15 and TRBJ1-5; TRBD1 aligns across 8 bases. Germline CDR1 LNHNV, CDR2 YYDKDF (reference sequence). This CDR3 has 16 amino acids. J lost 7 bases, V lost 2 bases, and 10 bases had no gene match. CDR3 sequence (DNA): TGTGCCACCAGCAGACCCCAAGGACAGGGCAGGCAGCCCCAGCATTTT. It encodes CATSRPQGQGRQPQHF.

V gene TRBV7-9 combines with J gene TRBJ2-1; D perhaps matches TRBD2 (6 bases). Germline loops: CDR1 SEHNR, CDR2 FQNEAQ (reference sequence). This CDR3 is 18 amino acids long. Trimming stripped 6 bases from V and 2 bases from J, with 23 bases between. For the CDR3, the DNA is TGTGCCAGCAGACCTTCTTCTATGAGACTAGGCGCCTACAATGAGCAGTTCTTC. It codes for CASRPSSMRLGAYNEQFF.

V usage is TRBV7-2 and J usage is TRBJ2-7; 9 bases are shared with TRBD2. The CDR3 spans 15 residues. With V trimmed by 1 base and J by 0 bases, 1 base remained unmatched. The germline gives CDR1 SGHTA, CDR2 FQGNSA. The CDR3 DNA is TGTGCCAGCAGCTTAGTAGCGGGGGCCTCCTACGAGCAGTACGTC. It encodes CASSLVAGASYEQYV.

The V call is TRBV18, the J call TRBJ2-7; 13 bases are shared with TRBD2. There are 15 residues in the CDR3. V lost 3 bases to trimming and J lost 6 bases; unmatched junction nucleotides: 5. Germline-derived CDR1 and CDR2 are KGHSH and LQKENI. CDR3 sequence reads: CASSPQTSGRGEQYV. DNA for the CDR3: TGTGCCAGCTCACCCCAAACTAGCGGGAGGGGCGAGCAGTACGTC.

In this sample, this clone turned up once. The chain carries TRBV6-2 or TRBV6-3 and TRBJ1-2, with D unclear. V was shortened by 2 bases and J by 2 bases, with 6 bases between the two germline ends. The CDR3 runs to 13 residues. Germline CDR1 MNHEY, CDR2 SVGEGT. CDR3 amino acids: CASSYGRNYGYTF. CDR3 DNA sequence: TGTGCCAGCAGTTACGGCAGAAACTATGGCTACACCTTC.

The chain's CDR3 is CAISAAAGTENIQYF. CDR3 DNA: TGTGCCATCAGTGCTGCAGCGGGGACGGAAAACATTCAGTACTTC. The chain links TRBV10-3 to TRBJ2-4, with 7 bases fitting TRBD2. There are 15 residues in the CDR3. J gave up 5 bases and V 4 bases, and 8 bases lay outside the gene matches. Germline values: CDR1 ENHRY, CDR2 SYGVKD.

This clone has only one observation. The CDR3 here is CASTTPGVDSPLHF. DNA for the CDR3: TGTGCCAGTACCACACCGGGAGTGGATTCACCCCTCCACTTT. The V call is TRBV19, the J call TRBJ1-6; the D is unclear. CDR1 and CDR2 (germline): LNHDA, SQIVND (reference sequence). The CDR3 is made up of 14 amino acids. Trimming left V 7 bases short and J 8 bases short, with 15 bases between.

The chain recombines TRBV10-3 with TRBJ1-1; D is uncertain. The CDR3 is 13 amino acids. CDR1 is ENHRY, CDR2 SYGVKD, per germline. V dropped 8 bases and J dropped 1 base, with 11 bases sitting between them. This chain's CDR3 is CAIGQEGNTEAFF. CDR3 in DNA: TGTGCCATCGGCCAGGAAGGGAACACTGAAGCTTTCTTT.

This sequence joins TRBV5-1 and TRBJ1-4; D is unresolved. This CDR3 spans 13 amino acids. The germline CDR1 and CDR2 sequences are SGHRS and YFSETQ. Trimming took off 0 bases at V and 7 bases at J, with 7 bases between the two ends. CDR3 DNA sequence: TGCGCCAGCAGCTTGGGTGGAGTTGAAAAACTGTTTTTT. Amino acid sequence: CASSLGGVEKLFF.

In its sample, this clone was seen once. V usage is TRBV11-3 and J usage is TRBJ1-4, with D possibly being TRBD1 (5 bases). V was cut by 1 base and J by 11 bases, with 20 bases left in between. Germline CDR1 SGHNT, CDR2 YENEEA. The CDR3 runs to 16 residues. The CDR3 nucleotides read TGTGCCAGCAGCTTAGCGGTCTGGGGCTCCTCTCAGAAACTGTTTTTT. This encodes CASSLAVWGSSQKLFF.

The sample holds a few counts of this clone. V usage is TRBV6-1 and J usage is TRBJ2-1, with D uncertain. The V gene's germline CDR1 is MNHNS and CDR2 SASEGT. This CDR3 is 12 amino acids long. V shed 5 bases and J shed 10 bases, with 12 bases lying between them. The CDR3 DNA reads as TGTGCCAGCAGTTCGAACATCAGGGAGCAGTTCTTC. This codes for CASSSNIREQFF.

The chain links TRBV7-9 to TRBJ2-3; TRBD1 is a possible D gene (6 bases). There are 15 residues in the CDR3. The ends were cut back, 7 bases at V and 4 bases at J, with 18 bases in the middle. The germline gives CDR1 SEHNR, CDR2 FQNEAQ (reference sequence). CDR3 bases: TGTGCCAGCAACAGGGACGGATTTCGGGCAGATACGCAGTATTTT. This encodes CASNRDGFRADTQYF.

The chain joins TRBV5-4 to TRBJ2-7, with a tentative D call TRBD1 (6 bases). Germline V CDR1 and CDR2: SGHNT, YYREEE (reference sequence). This CDR3 is 13 amino acids long. V lost 0 bases and J lost 7, with 11 bases in between. The CDR3 sequence is CASSLGGQGEQYF. DNA for the CDR3: TGTGCCAGCAGCTTGGGGGGGCAGGGTGAGCAGTACTTC.

The chain joins TRBV19 to TRBJ1-1; D might be TRBD1 (6 bases). Germline V gene sequence: CDR1 LNHDA, CDR2 SQIVND (reference sequence). This CDR3 region has 14 residues. V was shortened by 3 bases and J by 1 base, with 9 bases between the two germline ends. This CDR3 is CASSMTGQNTEAFF. DNA of the CDR3: TGTGCCAGTAGTATGACAGGTCAGAACACTGAAGCTTTCTTT.

V and J are TRBV9 and TRBJ1-5; 8 positions match TRBD1. This CDR3 comprises 15 residues. Unmatched junction bases numbered 4, after V lost 5 bases and J lost 0 bases. Germline assignment: CDR1 SGDLS and CDR2 YYNGEE. The CDR3 sequence: CASRSQGDSNQPQHF. The CDR3 region has the DNA TGTGCCAGCAGGTCACAGGGGGATAGCAATCAGCCCCAGCATTTT.